Shown below are 18 T cell receptor beta chains from a single sample sequenced in a study of shared clonotypes between healthy human individuals. This table comes from immunoSEQ multiplex PCR, and its TCRdb copy is limited to in-frame clones, with some not included. The sample consists of 2.3 million or so clones, over 85% of them appearing once. The sample consisted of naive CD4+ T cells from PBMCs. Indicated subset: CD45RA+ positively selected. The receptor source for this set is a man between 18 and 35 years old in good health. Some clones in this sample may be carry-over from other donors' samples.

The gene calls are TRBV5-1 and TRBJ2-7; unclear D gene. Germline V gene sequence: CDR1 SGHRS, CDR2 YFSETQ. The CDR3 sequence is 15 residues long. Trimming took off 0 bases at V and 4 bases at J, with 14 bases between the two ends. CDR3 protein: CASSLAGPSFYEQYF. The CDR3 bases are TGCGCCAGCAGCTTGGCCGGGCCCTCTTTTTACGAGCAGTACTTC.

The rearrangement uses TRBV29-1 and TRBJ1-2, with a tentative D call TRBD1 (6 bases). The CDR3 runs to 14 residues. V lost 6 bases, J lost 0 bases, and 14 bases lay in between. Germline CDR1 is SQVTM and CDR2 is ANQGSEA. CDR3 nucleotides: TGCAGCGTCCAGCGAGGGGGATCTAACTATGGCTACACCTTC. Protein product: CSVQRGGSNYGYTF.

This chain links TRBV6-5 with TRBJ1-2; the D gene is possibly TRBD1 (6 bases). CDR3 length: 11 amino acids. The germline V gene has CDR1 MNHEY and CDR2 SVGAGI. V was trimmed by 7 bases and J by 10 bases, leaving 13 bases between them. The DNA of the CDR3 is TGTGCCAGCACTGGGGGCAGAGACTACACCTTC. As protein: CASTGGRDYTF.

This clone was picked up one time. The chain recombines TRBV5-1 with TRBJ2-7; either TRBD1 or TRBD2 may fit D (5 bases each). This CDR3 has 16 residues. V was shortened by 5 bases and J by 3 bases, with 21 bases between the two germline ends. In germline, CDR1 is SGHRS, CDR2 YFSETQ. CDR3 nucleotide sequence: TGCGCCAGCAGTCCGGGACCATCATCGTCCCTCTACGAGCAGTACTTC. Its translation: CASSPGPSSSLYEQYF.

The J gene is TRBJ2-1, the V gene TRBV11-3; 7 bases agree with TRBD2. Germline V gives CDR1 SGHNT, CDR2 YENEEA. The CDR3 has 16 amino acids. The J segment lost 3 bases and the V segment lost 5 bases, leaving 10 bases of the junction unmatched. As DNA, the CDR3 is TGTGCCAGCAGCAGCCCAGGGTCTAGCGGCTACAATGAGCAGTTCTTC. Translation: CASSSPGSSGYNEQFF.

Of note for this clone: The sample carries other DNA sequences with the same CDR3. V usage is TRBV4-1 and J usage is TRBJ2-7, with D perhaps TRBD1 (5 bases). CDR3 length: 13 amino acids. V gave up 3 bases and J gave up 4 bases, with 10 bases separating them. Germline V CDR1 and CDR2: MGHRA, YSYEKL. The CDR3 sequence: CASSQNQGYEQYF. CDR3 DNA sequence: TGCGCCAGCAGCCAGAATCAGGGATACGAGCAGTACTTC.

The chain employs TRBV25-1 and TRBJ2-5; maybe TRBD2 (5 bases). The J call is uncertain, as TRBJ2-7 better fits the DNA end. The CDR3 has 13 residues. Germline lookup yields CDR1 MGHDK and CDR2 SYGVNS. CDR3 in amino acids: CASSEIPGSEQYF. The CDR3 DNA reads TGTGCCAGCAGTGAAATTCCGGGGAGCGAGCAGTACTTC.

The rearrangement links TRBV6-1 to TRBJ1-2; TRBD1 agrees at 8 bases. Germline trimming cut 0 bases from V and 6 bases from J; bases unmatched to any gene: 3. Germline CDR1 reads MNHNS; CDR2 reads SASEGT. This CDR3 is built from 14 residues. CDR3 residues: CASSEAPRGHGYTF. The CDR3 DNA reads as TGTGCCAGCAGTGAAGCCCCCAGGGGGCATGGCTACACCTTC.

DNA for the CDR3: TGTGCCAGCAGCTTAACGGGGGACAGGGGAACAGATACGCAGTATTTT. Its translation is CASSLTGDRGTDTQYF. The chain carries TRBV7-3 and TRBJ2-3; TRBD1 matches at 10 bases. The CDR3 loop spans 16 amino acids. Germline assignment: CDR1 SGHTA and CDR2 FQGTGA. Unmatched junction bases numbered 3, after V lost 0 bases and J lost 3 bases.

This chain connects TRBV29-1 to TRBJ1-2; a possible D gene is TRBD1 (6 bases). The germline V gene encodes CDR1 SQVTM and CDR2 ANQGSEA. CDR3 length equals 13 residues. V shed 5 bases and J shed 7 bases, with 17 bases lying between them. This CDR3 reads CSVWASGAGGYTF. DNA of the CDR3: TGCAGCGTTTGGGCCTCGGGGGCGGGTGGCTACACCTTC.

V usage is TRBV30 and J usage is TRBJ2-1, with D perhaps TRBD1 or TRBD2 (5 bases each). Germline-derived CDR1 and CDR2 are GTSNPN and SVGIG (reference sequence). CDR3 length: 14 amino acids. The V end was cut by 1 base, the J end by 5 bases, with 12 bases between. CDR3 nucleotides: TGTGCCTGGAGTGCGGGACCGACAAACAATGAGCAGTTCTTC. This gives the protein CAWSAGPTNNEQFF.

The genes are TRBV6-6 and TRBJ2-1; D may be TRBD1 (5 bases). The V end was cut by 0 bases, the J end by 5 bases, with 14 bases between. CDR1 MNHNY and CDR2 SVGAGI come from the germline V gene (reference sequence). This CDR3 is built from 16 residues. CDR3 sequence (DNA): TGTGCCAGCAGTTACTCGAGACAGTCCTGGGACAATGAGCAGTTCTTC. It translates to CASSYSRQSWDNEQFF.

This clone appeared a single time. J is TRBJ2-1 and V is TRBV11-3; possibly TRBD2 for D (6 bases). Germline CDR1 reads SGHNT; CDR2 reads YENEEA. The CDR3 is 11 residues long. Trimming left V 6 bases short and J 10 bases short, with 10 bases between. CDR3 in amino acids: CASSYSGEQFF. The CDR3 DNA reads as TGTGCCAGCAGTTATAGCGGCGAGCAGTTCTTC. The variable domain in full, with the rest retrieved from reference TRBV11-3 and TRBJ2-1, is EAGVVQSPRYKIIEKKQPVAFWCNPISGHNTLYWYLQNLGQGPELLIRYENEEAVDDSQLPKDRFSAERLKGVDSTLKIQPAELGDSAVYLCASSYSGEQFFGPGTRLTVL.

The chain employs TRBV14 and TRBJ2-3, with D perhaps being TRBD1 or TRBD2 (5 bases each). This CDR3 is 16 amino acids long. Per germline, CDR1 SGHDN and CDR2 FVKESK. The V end lost 2 bases, the J end lost 4 bases, and 16 bases lay between the germline ends. DNA of the CDR3: TGTGCCAGCAGCCAATTGGGACGCACTCGCGCAGATACGCAGTATTTT. As protein: CASSQLGRTRADTQYF.

This clone was recorded only once. The rearrangement uses TRBV4-2 and TRBJ2-7; D might be TRBD2 (6 bases). This CDR3 comprises 15 residues. The germline gives CDR1 LGHNA, CDR2 YNFKEQ. V lost 2 bases to trimming and J lost 3 bases, with 14 bases between them. CDR3 nucleotide sequence: TGTGCCAGCAGCCAAATGGGAGGAGTTGACTACGAGCAGTACTTC. This encodes CASSQMGGVDYEQYF.

This clone was recorded only once. The V and J genes are TRBV19 and TRBJ2-7; TRBD2 agrees at 7 bases. The CDR3 is 13 residues long. V shed 5 bases and J 5 bases; nucleotides not matched to a gene: 6. CDR1 is LNHDA and CDR2 is SQIVND in the germline V gene (reference sequence). The CDR3 DNA follows: TGTGCCAGTAGTTCGGGGCGGGAGAACGAGCAGTACTTC. Translated: CASSSGRENEQYF.

V is TRBV9 and J is TRBJ2-1, with D possibly being TRBD1 (5 bases). Germline assignment: CDR1 SGDLS and CDR2 YYNGEE. This CDR3 is 15 amino acids long. V lost 0 bases and J lost 5, with 12 bases in between. CDR3 region: CASSVGWTSNNEQFF. The CDR3 nucleotides read TGTGCCAGCAGCGTAGGGTGGACAAGCAACAATGAGCAGTTCTTC.

The chain is built from TRBV10-3 and TRBJ2-5; 9 nucleotides align to TRBD2. The J call is doubtful: the DNA matches TRBJ2-7 better. This CDR3 has 14 residues. The V gene's germline CDR1 is ENHRY and CDR2 SYGVKD. Here the CDR3 DNA reads TGTGCCATCAGCCATAGCGGGAGCTCCTACGAGCAGTACTTC. Translation: CAISHSGSSYEQYF.